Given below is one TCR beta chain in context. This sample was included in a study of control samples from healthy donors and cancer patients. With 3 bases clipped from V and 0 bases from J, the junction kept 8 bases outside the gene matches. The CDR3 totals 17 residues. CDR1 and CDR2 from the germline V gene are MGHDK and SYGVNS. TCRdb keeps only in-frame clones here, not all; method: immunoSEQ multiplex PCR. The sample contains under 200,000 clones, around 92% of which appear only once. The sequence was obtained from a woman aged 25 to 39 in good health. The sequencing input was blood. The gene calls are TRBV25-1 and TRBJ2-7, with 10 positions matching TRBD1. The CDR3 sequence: CASSDLGTGVPSYEQYF. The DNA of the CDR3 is TGTGCCAGCAGTGATCTAGGGACAGGGGTTCCCTCCTACGAGCAGTACTTC.